The sequence of this T cell receptor (beta chain) was determined in a study of T-cell memory formation after mild COVID-19. Study as a whole: There were largely donor-specific TCR clusters.

This clonotype came up a few times. Germline V CDR1 and CDR2: SGHRS, YFSETQ. The V gene lost 0 bases and the J gene lost 8 bases, with 12 bases spanning the gap. The CDR3 runs to 15 residues. MiXCR was run by TCRdb on the 5' RACE reads, yielding one entry per CDR3 protein. The data contain roughly 600,000 distinct CDR3 sequences, 18% of them singletons. Sequencing was done on a sample of PBMCs or a T cell subset sorted from them (not recorded which). The chain employs TRBV5-1 and TRBJ1-6; maybe TRBD1 (6 bases). The receptor was isolated from an adult woman who had mild COVID-19 (a few samples of this study predate the infection). Cell type and time point are not known. Here the CDR3 reads CASSLDRVRDSPLHF. The CDR3 nucleotides read TGCGCCAGCAGCTTGGACAGGGTGAGGGATTCACCCCTCCACTTT.